The entry below describes one T cell receptor beta chain. Its antigen is currently not known. No base quality values were provided; no much bigger clone lies one nucleotide off. These data originate in a study of response to subunit inactivated influenza vaccine (dated by TCRdb to the late 2010s). At the level of the whole study: The study used deep quantitative T cell receptor repertoire profiling to track responses to a trivalent subunit inactivated influenza vaccine.

The paper's findings and limits, for the study overall: The authors suggested that each seasonal influenza vaccination may recruit only a limited number of new T cells.

V is shortened by 3 bases, J by 0 bases, and the region joining them spans 18 bases. From the cysteine up to the phenylalanine, the CDR3 has a length of 16 residues. The retained sequence is limited to the CDR3, 48 bases, with the frame set at the first base. The germline V gene (reference sequence) specifies DFQATT as CDR1 and SNEGSKA as CDR2. The method was RT-PCR. Sequencing instrument: Illumina HiSeq 2500. TCRdb redid the processing of the public reads, applying fastp at Q25 and MiXCR, and retained in-frame beta chains. Here each entry gathers all rows of one CDR3 protein and keeps the most common genes and DNA. A total of hundreds of thousands of distinct CDR3 sequences appear in this sample, about 17% of them only once. The top ten clonotypes cover around 3% of the sample.

The material sequenced was CD4+ T cells sorted from PBMCs, taken less than 30 months after vaccination. Recombination connected TRBV20-1 to TRBJ2-7, with the D gene uncertain. This TCR was sampled from a man between 50 and 69 years old who received an inactivated influenza vaccine. Donor details come from another sample of the same person, matched by shared clones. Here is the DNA: TGCAGTGCTAGCCGTCGTGGCAGGTCGAGCTCCTACGAGCAGTACTTC. The resulting protein is CSASRRGRSSSYEQYF.